This T cell receptor beta chain is drawn from a study of blood T cell repertoires in COVID-19 (dated by TCRdb to the early 2020s). Regarding the study in general: Collaborator samples came from the United States, Italy and Spain and covered acute and convalescent phases of COVID-19. The prospective study material was composed of cDNA or gDNA derived from T cells, B-cell-depleted T cells, or PBMCs. Deeply sampled blood TCRbeta repertoires from subjects exposed to, actively infected with, or recovered from COVID-19 were included in the dataset. The repertoires were released in a freely available public database intended as a resource for research on the immune response to SARS-CoV-2. Samples came from the ongoing ImmuneRACE study (first 160 participants) plus 1,254 subjects from 6 global collaborators. The sample metadata nearly always contained a de-identified subject ID, COVID-19 status, age in years and sex. Where HLA class I and class II types were available, the types were taken from metadata supplied by the sample provider, not from assay-based typing.

The CDR3 measures 13 amino acids from cysteine to phenylalanine. Just CDR3 DNA is preserved here, 39 bases in frame from base 1. Germline trimming amounts to 6 bases on V and 10 bases on J, with 6 as the count of junction bases outside the gene matches. CDR1 and CDR2 are read off the germline V gene as SQVTM and ANQGSEA. Collaborating institutions collected whole blood in K2EDTA tubes following their own protocols. Collaborator samples were shipped for TCRbeta analysis as frozen whole blood, isolated PBMCs, or DNA extracted from either sample type. Notes on this clone: Its binding antigen is unknown. No base quality values were provided; no much bigger clone lies one nucleotide off.

The paper's findings and limits, for the study overall: How much clinical and demographic metadata was included differed by source and by participant, and the metadata was provided uncurated.

The immunoSEQ Assay, a bias-controlled multiplex PCR, was used to amplify TCRbeta CDR3 regions from genomic DNA. The published analysis was carried out like this. Within the assay, amplification of reference gene primers was used to estimate how many nucleated cells each sample contained. To quantify the absolute abundance of each unique TCRbeta CDR3 rearrangement, sequence reads were collapsed and filtered. Productive Simpson clonality was computed per sample as the square root of Simpson's diversity index over productive rearrangements. TCRdb carries this immuneACCESS record with in-frame sequences only. Its versions omit some clonotypes, under half of them owing to an unresolved V gene in the studies checked, with the rest unexplained. V, J and clone size are those of that table, while D and trimming were read from the DNA. Across this sample there are about 180,000 clones, with approximately 87% seen only once. The ten largest clones represent roughly 2.5% of the sample.

The TCR was taken from a middle-aged man with active or convalescent COVID-19. The rearranged chain carries TRBV29-1 and TRBJ2-1, and 13 bases in between align with TRBD2. Sequences were obtained from peripheral blood. The encoded CDR3 is CSVGLAGALEQFF. The DNA sequence reads TGCAGCGTAGGACTAGCGGGGGCCCTAGAGCAGTTCTTC.